This record concerns one T cell receptor (beta chain) sequence. The antigen is unknown. The CDR3 loop spans 16 amino acids. Germline values: CDR1 SGHNT, CDR2 YYREEE (reference sequence). Deletions cut 4 bases from V and 3 bases from J, with 20 bases between. The data were taken from a study of cytomegalovirus exposure and HLA in healthy donors. Findings and caveats of the study: Specificity for CMV antigens was confirmed in vitro for a few of the CMV-associated chains. The study labeled fewer than 200 TCR beta chains cytomegalovirus-associated.

TCRdb's copy holds only in-frame clones and misses some; the assay was immunoSEQ multiplex PCR. Of 120,000 or so clones listed, 95% to 97% are singletons. The chain is built from TRBV5-4 and TRBJ2-7; D is possibly TRBD1 (6 bases). The sequence was obtained from a man aged 18-30 years in good health and CMV-seronegative. Sequenced sample: PBMCs. The CDR3 spells CASSPGPRGGDYEQYF. CDR3 coding DNA: TGTGCCAGCAGCCCCGGCCCCAGGGGTGGGGACTACGAGCAGTACTTC.